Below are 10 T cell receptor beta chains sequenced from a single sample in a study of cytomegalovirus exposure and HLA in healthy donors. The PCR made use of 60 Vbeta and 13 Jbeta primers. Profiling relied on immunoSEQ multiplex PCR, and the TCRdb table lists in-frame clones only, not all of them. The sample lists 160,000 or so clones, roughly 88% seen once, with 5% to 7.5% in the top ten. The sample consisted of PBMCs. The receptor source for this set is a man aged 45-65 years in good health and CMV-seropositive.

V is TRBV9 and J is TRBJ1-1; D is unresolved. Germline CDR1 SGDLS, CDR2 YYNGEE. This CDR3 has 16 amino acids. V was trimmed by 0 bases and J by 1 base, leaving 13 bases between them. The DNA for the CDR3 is TGTGCCAGCAGCGTAGAAGTCAACAGTTGGAACACTGAAGCTTTCTTT. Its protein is CASSVEVNSWNTEAFF.

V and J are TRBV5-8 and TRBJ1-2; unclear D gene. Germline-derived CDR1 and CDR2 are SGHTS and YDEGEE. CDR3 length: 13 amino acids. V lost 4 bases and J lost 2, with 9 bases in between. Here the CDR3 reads CASSLHLNYGYTF. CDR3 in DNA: TGTGCCAGCAGCCTTCACCTAAACTATGGCTACACCTTC.

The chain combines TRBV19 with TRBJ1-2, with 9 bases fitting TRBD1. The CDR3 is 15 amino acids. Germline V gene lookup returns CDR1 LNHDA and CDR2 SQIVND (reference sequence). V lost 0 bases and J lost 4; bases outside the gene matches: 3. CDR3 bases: TGTGCCAGTAGTATAGAGGGACAGGGACTCTATGGCTACACCTTC. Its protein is CASSIEGQGLYGYTF.

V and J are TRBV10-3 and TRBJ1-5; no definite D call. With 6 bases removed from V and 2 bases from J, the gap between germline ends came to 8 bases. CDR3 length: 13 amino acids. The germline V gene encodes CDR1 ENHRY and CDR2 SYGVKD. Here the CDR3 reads CAISPVGNQPQHF. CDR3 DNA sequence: TGTGCCATCAGCCCTGTCGGCAATCAGCCCCAGCATTTT.

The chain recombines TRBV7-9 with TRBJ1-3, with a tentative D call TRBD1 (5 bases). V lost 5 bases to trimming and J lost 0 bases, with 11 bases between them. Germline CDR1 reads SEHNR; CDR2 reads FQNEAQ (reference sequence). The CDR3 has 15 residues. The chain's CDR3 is CASSKQGHSGNTIYF. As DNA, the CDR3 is TGTGCCAGCAGCAAGCAGGGCCACTCTGGAAACACCATATATTTT.

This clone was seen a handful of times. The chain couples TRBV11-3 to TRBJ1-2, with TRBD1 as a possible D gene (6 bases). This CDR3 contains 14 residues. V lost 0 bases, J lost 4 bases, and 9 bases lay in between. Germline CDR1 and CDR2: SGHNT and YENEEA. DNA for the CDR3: TGTGCCAGCAGCTTAGATGCGGACAGCTATGGCTACACCTTC. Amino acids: CASSLDADSYGYTF.

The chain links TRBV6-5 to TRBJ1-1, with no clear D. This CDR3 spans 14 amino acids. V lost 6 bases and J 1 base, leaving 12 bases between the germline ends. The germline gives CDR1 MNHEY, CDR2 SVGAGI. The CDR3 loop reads CASRLRWANTEAFF. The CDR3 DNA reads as TGTGCCAGCAGACTCAGGTGGGCGAACACTGAAGCTTTCTTT.

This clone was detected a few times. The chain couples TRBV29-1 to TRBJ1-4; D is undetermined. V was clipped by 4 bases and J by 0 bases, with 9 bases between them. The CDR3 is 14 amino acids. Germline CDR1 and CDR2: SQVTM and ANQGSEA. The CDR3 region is CSVAKSTTNEKLFF. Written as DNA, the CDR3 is TGCAGCGTTGCAAAGAGCACAACTAATGAAAAACTGTTTTTT.

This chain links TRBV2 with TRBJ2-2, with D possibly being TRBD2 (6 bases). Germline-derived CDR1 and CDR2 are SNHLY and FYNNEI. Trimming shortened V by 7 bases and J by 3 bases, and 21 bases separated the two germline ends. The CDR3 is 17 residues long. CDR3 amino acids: CASTRREFLSHTGELFF. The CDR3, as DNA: TGTGCCAGCACCCGACGGGAGTTTCTCAGTCACACCGGGGAGCTGTTTTTT.

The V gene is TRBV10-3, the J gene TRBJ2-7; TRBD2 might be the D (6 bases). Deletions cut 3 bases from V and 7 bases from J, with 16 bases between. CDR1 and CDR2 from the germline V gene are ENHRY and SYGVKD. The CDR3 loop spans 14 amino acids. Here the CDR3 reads CAISDWWEAEEQYF. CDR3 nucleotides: TGTGCCATCAGTGATTGGTGGGAGGCTGAGGAGCAGTACTTC.